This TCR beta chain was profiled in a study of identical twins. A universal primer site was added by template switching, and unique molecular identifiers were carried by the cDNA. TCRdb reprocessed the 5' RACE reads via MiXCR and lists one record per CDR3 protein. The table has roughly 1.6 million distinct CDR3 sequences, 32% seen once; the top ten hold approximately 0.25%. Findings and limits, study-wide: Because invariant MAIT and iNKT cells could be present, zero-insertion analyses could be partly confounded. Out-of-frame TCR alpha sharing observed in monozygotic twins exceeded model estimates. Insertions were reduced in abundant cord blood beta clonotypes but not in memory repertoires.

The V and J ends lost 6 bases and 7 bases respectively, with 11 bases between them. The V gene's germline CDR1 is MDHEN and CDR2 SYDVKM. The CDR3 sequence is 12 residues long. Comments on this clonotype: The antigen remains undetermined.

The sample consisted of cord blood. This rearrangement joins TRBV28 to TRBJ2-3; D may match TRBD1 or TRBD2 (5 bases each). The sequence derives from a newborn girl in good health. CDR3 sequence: CASSRDPYTQYF. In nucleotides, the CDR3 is TGTGCCAGCAGCCGGGACCCTTATACGCAGTATTTT.